This T cell receptor (beta chain) derives from a study of T cells in Graves' hyperthyroidism and ophthalmopathy. This clonotype was seen a handful of times. Amplified TCR beta CDR3 regions derived from RNA transcripts. The primer set for the first-round RT-PCR of the TCR CDR3 was HTBI. Each CDR3 protein gets one entry after TCRdb re-called the multiplex PCR reads with MiXCR. This table has 600,000 to 650,000 distinct CDR3 sequences, around 20% appearing once. The CDR3 length is 13 residues. The V and J ends lost 0 bases and 4 bases respectively, with 6 bases between them. The V gene's germline CDR1 is MNHEY and CDR2 SMNVEV (reference sequence).

The V call is TRBV27, the J call TRBJ1-2; no clear D gene. The source material was blood. This TCR was sampled from a man younger than 40 with Graves' ophthalmopathy. CDR3 DNA sequence: TGTGCCAGCAGTTTATCTTGGGGCTATGGCTACACCTTC. Its translation: CASSLSWGYGYTF.